Listed here are 27 T cell receptor beta chains from one sample, sequenced in a study of blood T cell repertoires in COVID-19. Generated by immunoSEQ multiplex PCR, the TCRdb table keeps only in-frame clones and is missing some. Of under 200,000 clones in the sample, around 90% are singletons; the top ten hold under 0.65%. Sequencing input: peripheral blood. The receptors come from a man aged 55 to 70 with COVID-19, enrolled during active disease.

The gene calls are TRBV6-5 and TRBJ1-2; tentative D call: TRBD1 (6 bases). Germline loops: CDR1 MNHEY, CDR2 SVGAGI. Trimming stripped 6 bases from V and 4 bases from J, with 12 bases between. The CDR3 consists of 13 residues. DNA of the CDR3: TGTGCCAGCAGCCCGGGACACCTCTATGGCTACACCTTC. Translation gives CASSPGHLYGYTF.

Comment on this clone: This sample includes further DNA sequences coding for the same CDR3. V and J are TRBV18 and TRBJ1-1; D uncertain. CDR3 length: 11 residues. V lost 6 bases and J lost 3, with 5 bases in between. CDR1 is KGHSH and CDR2 is LQKENI in the germline V gene. CDR3 protein: CASSPDTEAFF. DNA of the CDR3: TGTGCCAGCTCCCCGGACACTGAAGCTTTCTTT.

This sequence joins TRBV20-1 and TRBJ2-3; 7 bases are shared with TRBD2. CDR3 length: 17 amino acids. The J segment lost 0 bases and the V segment lost 3 bases, leaving 12 bases of the junction unmatched. Germline lookup yields CDR1 DFQATT and CDR2 SNEGSKA (reference sequence). DNA for the CDR3: TGCAGTGCTAGTGGGCTAGCGGAGAACCCTAGCACAGATACGCAGTATTTT. Its protein is CSASGLAENPSTDTQYF.

The chain carries TRBV19 and TRBJ1-1; maybe TRBD1 (6 bases). CDR3 length: 14 amino acids. V was shortened by 6 bases and J by 0 bases, with 11 bases between the two germline ends. The germline V gene encodes CDR1 LNHDA and CDR2 SQIVND (reference sequence). DNA of the CDR3: TGTGCCAGTAGCCAGACAGGACTGAACACTGAAGCTTTCTTT. It is translated as CASSQTGLNTEAFF.

This clone showed up just once. The J gene is TRBJ1-5, the V gene TRBV7-2, with 8 bases lining up with TRBD1. With 1 base clipped from V and 7 bases from J, the junction kept 3 bases outside the gene matches. Germline values: CDR1 SGHTA, CDR2 FQGNSA. The CDR3 loop spans 14 amino acids. The CDR3 nucleotides read TGTGCCAGCAGCTTAGGACAGGGGATCCAGCCCCAGCATTTT. Residues: CASSLGQGIQPQHF.

The chain couples TRBV6-4 to TRBJ2-1; 15 bases match TRBD2. The CDR3 is 17 residues long. The trim removed 2 bases at V and 7 bases at J, leaving 6 bases unmatched. The V gene's germline CDR1 is MRHNA and CDR2 SNTAGT. DNA for the CDR3: TGTGCCAGCAGTGACGGACTAGCGGGGGGGCCAGGGAATGAGCAGTTCTTC. Translating it yields CASSDGLAGGPGNEQFF.

V usage is TRBV11-3 and J usage is TRBJ2-5; D unclear. There are 13 residues in the CDR3. The germline V and J ends were trimmed by 3 bases and 3 bases, with 8 bases remaining between them. In germline, CDR1 is SGHNT, CDR2 YENEEA. CDR3 loop: CASSFYREETQYF. The CDR3, as DNA: TGTGCCAGCAGCTTTTACAGAGAAGAGACCCAGTACTTC. The complete variable domain, with remaining parts taken from reference TRBV11-3 and TRBJ2-5, reads EAGVVQSPRYKIIEKKQPVAFWCNPISGHNTLYWYLQNLGQGPELLIRYENEEAVDDSQLPKDRFSAERLKGVDSTLKIQPAELGDSAVYLCASSFYREETQYFGPGTRLLVL.

The chain uses TRBV5-8 and TRBJ1-5; D is undetermined. The CDR3 runs to 13 residues. V was trimmed by 4 bases and J by 4 bases, leaving 9 bases between them. Germline V gene data show CDR1 as SGHTS and CDR2 as YDEGEE. CDR3 DNA sequence: TGTGCCAGCAGCACCCTCACAAATCAGCCCCAGCATTTT. Its translation: CASSTLTNQPQHF.

The chain has TRBV5-1 and TRBJ2-5, with D maybe TRBD2 (6 bases). Trimming stripped 0 bases from V and 1 base from J, with 10 bases between. Germline V gene lookup returns CDR1 SGHRS and CDR2 YFSETQ. The CDR3 totals 15 residues. Written as DNA, the CDR3 is TGCGCCAGCAGCTTGGGGGGACTCTTCCAAGAGACCCAGTACTTC. This codes for CASSLGGLFQETQYF.

The genes are TRBV6-1 and TRBJ2-1; 10 bases line up with TRBD2. V trimming: 2 bases; J trimming: 7 bases; junction bases outside the gene matches: 11. In germline, CDR1 is MNHNS, CDR2 SASEGT. The CDR3 extends over 17 amino acids. The CDR3 bases are TGTGCCAGCAGTGAAATAGCGGGGGGCCATACGGTAAATGAGCAGTTCTTC. Protein: CASSEIAGGHTVNEQFF.

CDR3 sequence reads: CATSDPREVYNEQFF. CDR3 DNA sequence: TGTGCCACCAGTGATCCGAGGGAGGTATACAATGAGCAGTTCTTC. The genes are TRBV24-1 and TRBJ2-1, with D tentatively TRBD2 (6 bases). This CDR3 has 15 amino acids. V lost 3 bases and J lost 4, with 12 bases in between. In germline, CDR1 is KGHDR, CDR2 SFDVKD.

The rearrangement links TRBV12-3 or TRBV12-4 to TRBJ1-4, with D uncertain. V was pared by 8 bases and J by 5 bases, with 12 bases between. This CDR3 has 13 amino acids. The CDR3 DNA reads TGTGCCAGCGCCCCGGAACAGAATGAAAAACTGTTTTTT. Protein sequence: CASAPEQNEKLFF.

This clone came up once. The gene calls are TRBV28 and TRBJ2-4, with 10 bases aligning to TRBD1. After removal of 5 bases from V and 6 bases from J, the junction contained 10 bases not matched to a gene. This CDR3 has 16 residues. Germline assignment: CDR1 MDHEN and CDR2 SYDVKM. CDR3 coding DNA: TGTGCCAGCAGTCAAACAAGACAGGGGGCTCGAAACATTCAGTACTTC. This translates into CASSQTRQGARNIQYF.

The rearrangement links TRBV20-1 to TRBJ2-7; D uncertain. The CDR3 runs 11 residues. V shed 0 bases and J shed 7 bases, with 7 bases lying between them. Germline values: CDR1 DFQATT, CDR2 SNEGSKA (reference sequence). The CDR3 here is CSARDLAEQYF. As DNA, the CDR3 is TGCAGTGCTAGAGATCTGGCTGAGCAGTACTTC.

The V call is TRBV11-3, the J call TRBJ2-3, with D hard to call. The germline V and J ends were trimmed by 2 bases and 3 bases, with 9 bases remaining between them. The CDR3 runs 14 residues. Per the germline V gene, CDR1 is SGHNT and CDR2 is YENEEA. CDR3 sequence reads: CASSLSEPTDTQYF. DNA of the CDR3: TGTGCCAGCAGCTTATCCGAGCCAACAGATACGCAGTATTTT.

The V call is TRBV18, the J call TRBJ2-6; weak D call: TRBD1 (6 bases). The CDR3 totals 16 residues. The germline gives CDR1 KGHSH, CDR2 LQKENI. Trimming pared 6 bases from V and 2 bases from J, leaving 14 bases between. CDR3 loop: CASSPGTSAGANVLTF. In DNA form, the CDR3 reads TGTGCCAGCTCCCCCGGGACAAGCGCTGGGGCCAACGTCCTGACTTTC.

Only a few counts were recorded for this clone. The chain recombines TRBV7-2 with TRBJ2-7; maybe TRBD1 (6 bases). The V and J ends lost 5 bases and 6 bases respectively, with 14 bases between them. The CDR3 runs to 13 residues. Germline CDR1 reads SGHTA; CDR2 reads FQGNSA. CDR3 protein: CASSKTGRFEQYF. CDR3 sequence (DNA): TGTGCCAGCAGCAAGACAGGACGCTTCGAGCAGTACTTC.

J is TRBJ2-1 and V is TRBV5-4, with TRBD1 identical over 7 bases. CDR3 length: 15 amino acids. V lost 0 bases to trimming and J lost 8 bases; unmatched junction nucleotides: 8. The germline CDR1 and CDR2 sequences are SGHNT and YYREEE (reference sequence). CDR3 sequence (DNA): TGTGCCAGCAGCTTGGTAGGGGGCGATAACTATGAGCAGTTCTTC. Protein: CASSLVGGDNYEQFF. Full variable domain (rest looked up from reference TRBV5-4 and TRBJ2-1): ETGVTQSPTHLIKTRGQQVTLRCSSQSGHNTVSWYQQALGQGPQFIFQYYREEENGRGNFPPRFSGLQFPNYSSELNVNALELDDSALYLCASSLVGGDNYEQFFGPGTRLTVL.

This chain connects TRBV4-1 to TRBJ1-3; 8 nucleotides agree with TRBD1. V was clipped by 3 bases and J by 4 bases; unmatched bases: 8. The CDR3 is made up of 16 amino acids. Germline V gene sequence: CDR1 MGHRA, CDR2 YSYEKL. As DNA, the CDR3 is TGCGCCAGCAGCCAGCCGGGACAGGTGACGGGAAACACCATATATTTT. Its protein is CASSQPGQVTGNTIYF.

The chain couples TRBV6-1 to TRBJ2-7; D ambiguous. Trimming stripped 0 bases from V and 0 bases from J, with 15 bases between. The CDR3 extends over 17 amino acids. Germline CDR1 and CDR2: MNHNS and SASEGT. CDR3 coding DNA: TGTGCCAGCAGTGAAGCGATAGTCGCGGCCTTCTCCTACGAGCAGTACTTC. Translation gives CASSEAIVAAFSYEQYF.

The genes are TRBV6-5 and TRBJ1-5; D is possibly TRBD1 (5 bases). Germline loops: CDR1 MNHEY, CDR2 SVGAGI. The CDR3 consists of 15 residues. V lost 6 bases and J 1 base, leaving 13 bases between the germline ends. The CDR3 sequence is CASRSYDSSNQPQHF. CDR3 in DNA: TGTGCCAGCAGATCTTATGACAGCAGCAATCAGCCCCAGCATTTT.

The chain combines TRBV5-1 with TRBJ1-1, with D possibly being TRBD1 (5 bases). CDR1 SGHRS and CDR2 YFSETQ come from the germline V gene. CDR3 length equals 12 residues. V was pared by 1 base and J by 7 bases, with 8 bases between. CDR3 residues: CASSLRQSEAFF. The DNA of the CDR3 is TGCGCCAGCAGCTTGCGACAGAGTGAAGCTTTCTTT.

The gene calls are TRBV9 and TRBJ2-1; possible D gene TRBD1, 6 bases. This CDR3 comprises 11 residues. The V end lost 4 bases, the J end lost 10 bases, and 9 bases lay between the germline ends. Germline V lookup: CDR1 SGDLS, CDR2 YYNGEE. Here the CDR3 DNA reads TGTGCCAGCAGCACCGGACAGGAGCAGTTCTTC. Protein sequence: CASSTGQEQFF.

The gene calls are TRBV6-6 and TRBJ1-2; no reliable D call. Germline CDR1 is MNHNY and CDR2 is SVGAGI (reference sequence). Between the trimmed V and J ends, which lost 4 bases and 13 bases, there was a span of 22 bases. There are 14 residues in the CDR3. CDR3 residues: CASSSDIYPPFVTF. The CDR3 DNA is TGTGCCAGCAGTTCAGACATATACCCTCCTTTTGTCACCTTC.

The genes are TRBV2 and TRBJ2-2; TRBD1 matches 10 bases. The CDR3 has 15 amino acids. The junction had 8 bases not matched to a gene; V was cut back by 6 bases and J by 7 bases. Germline CDR1 SNHLY, CDR2 FYNNEI. The CDR3 loop reads CASRKGTGVDGELFF. The DNA of the CDR3 is TGTGCCAGCAGGAAGGGGACAGGGGTGGACGGGGAGCTGTTTTTT.

This rearrangement joins TRBV18 to TRBJ1-2; a weak D match, TRBD1 (6 bases). The CDR3 contains 15 residues. Germline V CDR1 and CDR2: KGHSH, LQKENI. Between the trimmed V and J ends, which lost 2 bases and 3 bases, there was a span of 13 bases. The CDR3, as DNA: TGTGCCAGCTCACCAAGTATTCGGACAGACTATGGCTACACCTTC. It codes for CASSPSIRTDYGYTF.

The rearrangement joins TRBV7-2 to TRBJ2-2; 9 bases align to TRBD1. The CDR3 is 15 residues long. The germline gives CDR1 SGHTA, CDR2 FQGNSA. V shed 0 bases and J 8 bases; nucleotides not matched to a gene: 4. The CDR3 spells CASSLARTGEGELFF. The CDR3 coding sequence is TGTGCCAGCAGCTTAGCAAGGACAGGGGAAGGGGAGCTGTTTTTT. Full variable domain (outside the CDR3, taken from reference TRBV7-2 and TRBJ2-2): GAGVSQSPSNKVTEKGKDVELRCDPISGHTALYWYRQSLGQGLEFLIYFQGNSAPDKSGLPSDRFSAERTGGSVSTLTIQRTQQEDSAVYLCASSLARTGEGELFFGEGSRLTVL.